Below, 10 T cell receptor beta chains from the same sample are listed, as sequenced in a study of T cell repertoires in cytomegalovirus infection (dated by TCRdb to about 2019). Sequencing took place on an Illumina HiSeq 1500. Using fastp trimming at Q25 and MiXCR clonotype assembly, TCRdb reanalyzed the public sequencing data and kept in-frame beta chains. One record per CDR3 amino acid sequence lists the most common genes and DNA. The sample yields around 280,000 distinct CDR3 sequences; approximately 15% were counted once. The ten largest clones take up 8.5% to 10% of the sample. Sequencing was carried out using PBMCs. The source is a human donor in good health (CMV status not recorded). Some clones in this sample may be carry-over from other donors' samples.

This clonotype has only a few counts. The gene calls are TRBV28 and TRBJ2-7; no firm D call. Germline loops: CDR1 MDHEN, CDR2 SYDVKM. The CDR3 is 14 residues long. Between the trimmed V and J ends, which lost 4 bases and 4 bases, there was a span of 14 bases. CDR3 in amino acids: CASSSTPLTYEQYF. CDR3 sequence (DNA): TGTGCCAGCAGTTCGACTCCACTGACTTACGAGCAGTACTTC. The whole variable domain, remainder taken from reference TRBV28 and TRBJ2-7, is DVKVTQSSRYLVKRTGEKVFLECVQDMDHENMFWYRQDPGLGLRLIYFSYDVKMKEKGDIPEGYSVSREKKERFSLILESASTNQTSMYLCASSSTPLTYEQYFGPGTRLTVT.

This clonotype was seen a few times. The V and J genes are TRBV25-1 and TRBJ1-1, with D maybe TRBD1 (5 bases). The CDR3 runs to 12 residues. Trimming shortened V by 7 bases and J by 3 bases, and 9 bases separated the two germline ends. CDR1 MGHDK and CDR2 SYGVNS come from the germline V gene. The CDR3 sequence: CASKGQHTEAFF. The CDR3 coding sequence is TGTGCCAGCAAGGGGCAGCACACTGAAGCTTTCTTT.

This clonotype was seen repeatedly, ten times or more. The rearrangement uses TRBV7-2 and TRBJ1-5; D may be TRBD1 (6 bases). This CDR3 is built from 15 residues. Germline-derived CDR1 and CDR2 are SGHTA and FQGNSA. V was clipped by 0 bases and J by 3 bases, with 9 bases between them. CDR3 sequence: CASSLAGTNNQPQHF. CDR3 DNA: TGTGCCAGCAGCTTAGCCGGGACAAACAATCAGCCCCAGCATTTT.

This clonotype showed up many times. The chain uses TRBV10-3 and TRBJ2-7; possibly TRBD1 for D (5 bases). V was shortened by 3 bases and J by 0 bases, with 12 bases between the two germline ends. The CDR3 has 15 residues. Germline CDR1 and CDR2: ENHRY and SYGVKD. CDR3 loop: CAISENTGGSYEQYF. The CDR3 coding sequence is TGTGCCATCAGTGAAAACACAGGCGGCTCCTACGAGCAGTACTTC.

This clonotype was seen ten or more times. The V gene is TRBV19, the J gene TRBJ2-1; 9 positions agree with TRBD2. Per the germline V gene, CDR1 is LNHDA and CDR2 is SQIVND (reference sequence). The junction had 4 bases not matched to a gene; V was cut back by 3 bases and J by 4 bases. There are 15 residues in the CDR3. CDR3 in amino acids: CASSMGGGVYNEQFF. The CDR3 bases are TGTGCCAGTAGTATGGGCGGGGGGGTGTACAATGAGCAGTTCTTC.

This clonotype was recorded at least ten times. This rearrangement joins TRBV20-1 to TRBJ1-5; unclear D gene. Trimming removed 6 bases from V and 6 bases from J, with 21 bases in between. CDR3 length equals 15 residues. Germline V gene sequence: CDR1 DFQATT, CDR2 SNEGSKA (reference sequence). The CDR3 loop is CSAIEGPPDAQPQHF. The CDR3 nucleotides read TGCAGTGCAATAGAAGGACCGCCTGACGCTCAGCCCCAGCATTTT.

V and J are TRBV6-5 and TRBJ2-1; 16 bases fit TRBD2. This CDR3 has 21 residues. Trimming cost V 6 bases and J 4 bases; bases outside gene matches: 18. From germline, CDR1 is MNHEY and CDR2 SVGAGI. The CDR3 coding sequence is TGTGCCAGCAGCTCCACTGCGGGACTAGCGGGAGGGCTACCCCGATACAATGAGCAGTTCTTC. It codes for CASSSTAGLAGGLPRYNEQFF.

This clonotype was seen many times. The chain combines TRBV7-2 with TRBJ1-4, with a tentative D call TRBD1 (5 bases). This CDR3 region has 16 residues. The V gene's germline CDR1 is SGHTA and CDR2 FQGNSA. V was pared by 2 bases and J by 0 bases, with 10 bases between. In DNA form, the CDR3 reads TGTGCCAGCAGCTTAAGACAGCGAACAACTAATGAAAAACTGTTTTTT. Translating gives CASSLRQRTTNEKLFF.

This clonotype was seen many times. The chain links TRBV7-9 to TRBJ2-7; D remains unclear. The CDR3 extends over 13 amino acids. From germline, CDR1 is SEHNR and CDR2 FQNEAQ (reference sequence). V dropped 5 bases and J dropped 3 bases, with 11 bases sitting between them. This CDR3 is CASSIGDNYEQYF. In DNA form, the CDR3 reads TGTGCCAGCAGCATTGGAGATAACTACGAGCAGTACTTC.

This clonotype was observed many times. The chain recombines TRBV28 with TRBJ2-3, with 7 bases fitting TRBD1. The CDR3 length is 16 residues. V shed 2 bases, J shed 4 bases, and the junction held 9 bases outside the gene matches. Germline CDR1 and CDR2: MDHEN and SYDVKM. CDR3 amino acids: CASSLIGRGNADTQYF. In DNA form, the CDR3 reads TGTGCCAGCAGTTTAATAGGCAGGGGGAACGCAGATACGCAGTATTTT.